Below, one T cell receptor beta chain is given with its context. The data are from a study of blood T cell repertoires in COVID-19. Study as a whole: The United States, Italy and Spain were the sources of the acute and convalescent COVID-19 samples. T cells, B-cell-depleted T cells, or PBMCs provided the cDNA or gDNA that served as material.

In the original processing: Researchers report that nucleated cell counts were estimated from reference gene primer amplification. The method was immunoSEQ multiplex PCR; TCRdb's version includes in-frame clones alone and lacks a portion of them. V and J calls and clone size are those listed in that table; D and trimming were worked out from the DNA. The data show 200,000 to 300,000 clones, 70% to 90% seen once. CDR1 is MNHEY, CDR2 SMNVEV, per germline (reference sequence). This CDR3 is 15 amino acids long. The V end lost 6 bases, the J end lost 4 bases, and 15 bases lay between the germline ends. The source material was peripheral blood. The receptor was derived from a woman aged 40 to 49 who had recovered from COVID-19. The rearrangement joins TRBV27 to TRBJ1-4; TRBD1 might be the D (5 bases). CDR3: CASRPDGGVNEKLFF. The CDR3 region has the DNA TGTGCCAGCAGGCCGGACGGAGGGGTTAATGAAAAACTGTTTTTT.